Listed here are 25 T cell receptor beta chains from one sample, sequenced in a study of post-analysis software for immune sequencing data. Unique molecular identifiers featured in each of the TCR beta cDNA libraries. TCRdb ran MiXCR on the PCR reads and lists one entry per CDR3 protein. Here the sample spans about 160,000 distinct CDR3 sequences, approximately 35% being singletons. The starting material was blood, obtained after autologous hematopoietic stem cell transplantation. These receptors were obtained from a girl between 10 and 17 years old with multiple sclerosis.

The rearrangement uses TRBV3-1 and TRBJ2-7; the D gene is possibly TRBD2 (6 bases). The ends were cut back, 3 bases at V and 2 bases at J, with 14 bases in the middle. The CDR3 consists of 15 residues. CDR1 is LGHDT, CDR2 YNNKEL, per germline (reference sequence). Here the CDR3 reads CASSHGTVVPYEQYF. CDR3 nucleotides: TGTGCCAGCAGCCACGGGACTGTGGTACCCTACGAGCAGTACTTC.

The chain is built from TRBV6-4 and TRBJ2-1, with D maybe TRBD1 (5 bases). The closer fit of TRBJ2-7 to the DNA end suggests the J call may be wrong. This CDR3 spans 13 amino acids. Germline assignment: CDR1 MRHNA and CDR2 SNTAGT. Here the CDR3 DNA reads TGTGCCAGCAGTGACGGGGCCTACAATGAGCAGTACTTC. It encodes CASSDGAYNEQYF.

CDR3: CASSPWTVLLPRQFF. In nucleotides, the CDR3 is TGTGCCAGCAGCCCGTGGACAGTTCTTCTTCCACGGCAGTTCTTC. This rearrangement joins TRBV7-9 to TRBJ2-1; D perhaps matches TRBD1 (6 bases). Germline CDR1 and CDR2: SEHNR and FQNEAQ (reference sequence). The CDR3 runs 15 residues. With 5 bases removed from V and 12 bases from J, the gap between germline ends came to 23 bases.

The V and J genes are TRBV6-5 and TRBJ1-4; D is undetermined. There are 15 residues in the CDR3. Per the germline V gene, CDR1 is MNHEY and CDR2 is SVGAGI. Trimming pared 7 bases from V and 0 bases from J, leaving 12 bases between. The CDR3 is CASTFSDATNEKLFF. CDR3 DNA: TGTGCCAGCACCTTTTCAGACGCAACTAATGAAAAACTGTTTTTT.

This chain uses TRBV25-1 with TRBJ1-1; no clear D gene. Germline values: CDR1 MGHDK, CDR2 SYGVNS. V lost 3 bases and J 0 bases, leaving 8 bases between the germline ends. This CDR3 has 14 residues. The CDR3: CASSDPGLNTEAFF. As DNA, the CDR3 is TGTGCCAGCAGTGACCCAGGCCTGAACACTGAAGCTTTCTTT.

The chain recombines TRBV12-3 or TRBV12-4 with TRBJ1-2; no firm D call. The V and J ends lost 0 bases and 6 bases respectively, with 14 bases between them. This CDR3 region has 15 residues. CDR3 protein: CASSLAGTSDDGYTF. The CDR3 DNA is TGTGCCAGCAGTTTAGCGGGCACGTCGGATGATGGCTACACCTTC.

Only a few counts were recorded for this clonotype. This rearrangement joins TRBV2 to TRBJ1-2; 7 nucleotides align to TRBD1. The V and J ends lost 2 bases and 4 bases, in that order; junction bases with no gene match: 4. Germline values: CDR1 SNHLY, CDR2 FYNNEI. The CDR3 sequence is 14 residues long. The CDR3 nucleotides read TGTGCCAGCAGTGAATCCGGGACAGTCTATGGCTACACCTTC. This encodes CASSESGTVYGYTF.

A few counts support this clonotype. This sequence joins TRBV6-4 and TRBJ2-2, with 14 bases that match TRBD2. V shed 4 bases, J shed 6 bases, and the junction held 1 base outside the gene matches. This CDR3 is 15 amino acids long. Germline V gene sequence: CDR1 MRHNA, CDR2 SNTAGT. CDR3: CASSGLAGGPGELFF. DNA of the CDR3: TGTGCCAGCAGTGGACTAGCGGGAGGGCCCGGGGAGCTGTTTTTT.

The V and J genes are TRBV20-1 and TRBJ2-3; D is perhaps TRBD1 (6 bases). CDR1 is DFQATT, CDR2 SNEGSKA, per germline (reference sequence). Trimming removed 3 bases from V and 2 bases from J, with 9 bases in between. The CDR3 runs to 13 residues. The CDR3 reads CSARDSPTDTQYF. The CDR3 region has the DNA TGCAGTGCTAGGGACAGTCCCACAGATACGCAGTATTTT.

This clonotype has more than one count but fewer than ten. CDR3 coding DNA: TGTGCCACCAGCAGAGATCTCGGCGGAAACTACGAGCAGTACTTC. Amino acid sequence: CATSRDLGGNYEQYF. J is TRBJ2-7 and V is TRBV15; D not certain. Germline assignment: CDR1 LNHNV and CDR2 YYDKDF (reference sequence). The V end lost 0 bases, the J end lost 3 bases, and 12 bases lay between the germline ends. The CDR3 is 15 amino acids.

This chain joins TRBV15 and TRBJ2-3; maybe TRBD1 (6 bases). Germline V gives CDR1 LNHNV, CDR2 YYDKDF (reference sequence). V shed 3 bases and J shed 4 bases, with 11 bases lying between them. The CDR3 contains 14 residues. This CDR3 reads CATSRGAGPDTQYF. The CDR3 DNA reads as TGTGCCACCAGCAGGGGGGCAGGGCCAGATACGCAGTATTTT.

This clonotype was counted between two and nine times. The V gene is TRBV29-1, the J gene TRBJ1-2; TRBD1 aligns across 8 bases. The V gene end was trimmed by 6 bases and the J gene end by 5 bases; junction bases not matched to a gene: 8. Looked up from germline, CDR1 is SQVTM and CDR2 is ANQGSEA. The CDR3 loop spans 13 amino acids. Here the CDR3 reads CSVGPDRAYGYTF. For the CDR3, the DNA is TGCAGCGTGGGGCCGGACAGGGCGTATGGCTACACCTTC. Together with reference TRBV29-1 and TRBJ1-2, the CDR3 gives the full variable domain: SAVISQKPSRDICQRGTSLTIQCQVDSQVTMMFWYRQQPGQSLTLIATANQGSEATYESGFVIDKFPISRPNLTFSTLTVSNMSPEDSSIYLCSVGPDRAYGYTFGSGTRLTVV.

The table lists this clonotype with a count of one. The rearrangement uses TRBV15 and TRBJ2-3; D gene unclear. The germline CDR1 and CDR2 sequences are LNHNV and YYDKDF (reference sequence). This CDR3 is built from 16 residues. V was cut by 0 bases and J by 1 base, with 11 bases left in between. The CDR3: CATSRDPSVRTDTQYF. The DNA for the CDR3 is TGTGCCACCAGCAGAGATCCCAGCGTTCGCACAGATACGCAGTATTTT.

This clonotype was seen just once. The V call is TRBV20-1, the J call TRBJ1-1; a possible D gene is TRBD1 (5 bases). The germline CDR1 and CDR2 sequences are DFQATT and SNEGSKA (reference sequence). Trimming took 3 bases from V and 0 from J, leaving 8 bases between them. CDR3 length equals 13 residues. Here the CDR3 reads CSARDTLNTEAFF. CDR3 bases: TGCAGTGCTAGGGACACGTTGAACACTGAAGCTTTCTTT.

Comments on this clonotype: This could be a read error, since a much larger clone is one nucleotide away. The chain recombines TRBV20-1 with TRBJ2-3; TRBD2 matches 12 bases. Germline V gene lookup returns CDR1 DFQATT and CDR2 SNEGSKA (reference sequence). The CDR3 spans 15 residues. CDR3: CRALTSGSLPDTQYF. CDR3 nucleotides: TGCAGAGCTTTGACTAGCGGGAGCCTTCCAGATACGCAGTATTTT.

V is TRBV19 and J is TRBJ2-3, with 7 bases fitting TRBD2. Germline V lookup: CDR1 LNHDA, CDR2 SQIVND (reference sequence). Losses at the gene ends were 3 bases for V and 3 bases for J; bases not matched to a gene: 6. The CDR3 has 15 amino acids. The CDR3 reads CASSIGGSLTDTQYF. Here the CDR3 DNA reads TGTGCCAGTAGTATTGGCGGGAGTTTGACAGATACGCAGTATTTT.

Only a few counts were recorded for this clonotype. The junction shows a germline mismatch at one end, possibly a read error. The chain has TRBV20-1 and TRBJ2-6, with D possibly TRBD1 on 5 matching bases. Germline-derived CDR1 and CDR2 are DFQATT and SNEGSKA (reference sequence). The CDR3 length is 15 residues. As DNA, the CDR3 is TGCAGTGCTAGTGGCGGATTGACTGGGGCCAACGTCCCGACTTTC. It is translated as CSASGGLTGANVPTF.

The chain uses TRBV7-2 and TRBJ2-1; possible D gene TRBD1, 5 bases. Germline assignment: CDR1 SGHTA and CDR2 FQGNSA. Trimming cost V 2 bases and J 10 bases, with 6 bases left between them. This CDR3 region has 11 residues. CDR3 in amino acids: CASSLRQEQFF. Here the CDR3 DNA reads TGTGCCAGCAGCTTAAGACAGGAGCAGTTCTTC.

The sample holds a few counts of this clonotype. This chain connects TRBV20-1 to TRBJ2-1; the match to TRBD2 covers 10 bases. Germline CDR1 is DFQATT and CDR2 is SNEGSKA (reference sequence). V shed 5 bases, J shed 6 bases, and the junction held 10 bases outside the gene matches. This CDR3 has 15 amino acids. Here the CDR3 reads CSAPPGLAGVNEQFF. For the CDR3, the DNA is TGCAGTGCTCCCCCGGGGCTAGCGGGAGTCAATGAGCAGTTCTTC.

This chain joins TRBV6-2 or TRBV6-3 and TRBJ2-5; TRBD1 might be the D (6 bases). The CDR3 runs to 13 residues. Germline V lookup: CDR1 MNHEY, CDR2 SVGEGT. Trimming cost V 5 bases and J 5 bases, with 12 bases left between them. CDR3 in amino acids: CASSAGQRETQYF. DNA for the CDR3: TGTGCCAGCAGTGCCGGACAGAGGGAGACCCAGTACTTC.

This clonotype has at least ten counts. The rearrangement uses TRBV27 and TRBJ2-5, with D perhaps TRBD2 (6 bases). Germline CDR1 MNHEY, CDR2 SMNVEV (reference sequence). The CDR3 is 14 residues long. V lost 5 bases to trimming and J lost 3 bases, with 13 bases between them. The CDR3 DNA reads as TGTGCCAGCAGTGACAGTTGGAGGGAAGAGACCCAGTACTTC. Translation: CASSDSWREETQYF.

This clonotype was seen only a few times. The rearrangement uses TRBV15 and TRBJ2-5; TRBD2 agrees at 7 bases. This CDR3 has 14 residues. Trimming at V came to 7 bases and at J to 2 bases, leaving 7 bases not matched to a gene. Germline values: CDR1 LNHNV, CDR2 YYDKDF (reference sequence). The CDR3 sequence: CATKAGQLQETQYF. The CDR3 nucleotides read TGTGCCACCAAAGCGGGGCAGTTACAAGAGACCCAGTACTTC.

This chain links TRBV6-2 or TRBV6-3 with TRBJ2-7; the match to TRBD1 covers 8 bases. J gave up 6 bases and V 7 bases, and 11 bases lay outside the gene matches. This CDR3 has 14 residues. CDR1 and CDR2 (germline): MNHEY, SVGEGT. DNA of the CDR3: TGTGCCAGCACCTCGACAGGGGCTGCGAGCGAGCAGTACTTC. This codes for CASTSTGAASEQYF.

Here the CDR3 reads CASSFGFSYEQYF. As DNA, the CDR3 is TGCGCCAGCAGCTTTGGCTTCTCCTACGAGCAGTACTTC. The chain carries TRBV5-1 and TRBJ2-7; D is unresolved. Trimming took 2 bases from V and 0 from J, leaving 6 bases between them. The germline V gene encodes CDR1 SGHRS and CDR2 YFSETQ. The CDR3 is 13 amino acids.

In regard to this clonotype: Relative to the germline gene, one junction end is altered; a read error may explain this. The rearrangement links TRBV6-2 or TRBV6-3 to TRBJ2-3; 7 nucleotides align to TRBD2. Germline V gene sequence: CDR1 MNHEY, CDR2 SVGEGT. The CDR3 covers 15 residues. The CDR3 region is CASSWVREKSDAQYF. DNA for the CDR3: TGTGCCAGCAGTTGGGTGCGGGAGAAGTCAGATGCGCAGTATTTT.